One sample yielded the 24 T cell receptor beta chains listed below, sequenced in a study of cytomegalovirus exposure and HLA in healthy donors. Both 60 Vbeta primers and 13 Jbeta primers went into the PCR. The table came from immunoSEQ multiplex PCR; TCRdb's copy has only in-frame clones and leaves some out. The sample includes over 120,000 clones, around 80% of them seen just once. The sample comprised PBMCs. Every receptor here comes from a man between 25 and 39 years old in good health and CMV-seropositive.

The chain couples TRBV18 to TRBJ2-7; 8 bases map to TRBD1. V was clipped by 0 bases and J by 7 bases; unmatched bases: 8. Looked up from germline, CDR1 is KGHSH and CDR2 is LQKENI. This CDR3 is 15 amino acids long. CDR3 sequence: CASSPPGQGAGEQYF. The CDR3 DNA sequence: TGTGCCAGCTCACCACCCGGTCAGGGGGCTGGTGAGCAGTACTTC.

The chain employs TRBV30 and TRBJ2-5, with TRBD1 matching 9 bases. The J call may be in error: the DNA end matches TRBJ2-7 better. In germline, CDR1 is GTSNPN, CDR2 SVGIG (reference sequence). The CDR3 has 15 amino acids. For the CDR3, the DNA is TGTGCCTGGAGTCACCAGGGACAGGGTAGGTACGAGCAGTACTTC. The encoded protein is CAWSHQGQGRYEQYF.

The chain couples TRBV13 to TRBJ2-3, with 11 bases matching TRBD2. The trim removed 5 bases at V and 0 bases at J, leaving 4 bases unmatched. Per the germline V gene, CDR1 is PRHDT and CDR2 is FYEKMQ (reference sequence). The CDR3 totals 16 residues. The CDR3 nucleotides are TGTGCCAGCAGCCCTGGACTAGCGGGCAGCACAGATACGCAGTATTTT. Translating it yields CASSPGLAGSTDTQYF.

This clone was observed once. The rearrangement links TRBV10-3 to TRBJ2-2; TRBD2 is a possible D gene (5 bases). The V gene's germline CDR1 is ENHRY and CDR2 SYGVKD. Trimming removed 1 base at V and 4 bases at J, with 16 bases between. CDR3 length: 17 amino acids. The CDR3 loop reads CAISEFAPGRATGELFF. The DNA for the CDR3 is TGTGCCATCAGTGAGTTCGCTCCGGGGAGAGCCACCGGGGAGCTGTTTTTT.

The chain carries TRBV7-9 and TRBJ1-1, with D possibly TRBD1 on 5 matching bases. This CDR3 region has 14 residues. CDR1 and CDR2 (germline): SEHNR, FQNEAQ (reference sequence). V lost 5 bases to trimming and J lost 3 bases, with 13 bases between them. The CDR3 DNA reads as TGTGCCAGCAGCCCGACCGGGGGGGACACTGAAGCTTTCTTT. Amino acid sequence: CASSPTGGDTEAFF.

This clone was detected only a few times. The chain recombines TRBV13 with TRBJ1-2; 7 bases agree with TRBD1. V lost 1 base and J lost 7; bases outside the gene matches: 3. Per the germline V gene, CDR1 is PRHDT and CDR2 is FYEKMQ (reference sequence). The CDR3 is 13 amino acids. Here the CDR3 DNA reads TGTGCCAGCAGCTTAGAGGGGGCGATTGGCTACACCTTC. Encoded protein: CASSLEGAIGYTF. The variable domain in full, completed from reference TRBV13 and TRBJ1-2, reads AAGVIQSPRHLIKEKRETATLKCYPIPRHDTVYWYQQGPGQDPQFLISFYEKMQSDKGSIPDRFSAQQFSDYHSELNMSSLELGDSALYFCASSLEGAIGYTFGSGTRLTVV.

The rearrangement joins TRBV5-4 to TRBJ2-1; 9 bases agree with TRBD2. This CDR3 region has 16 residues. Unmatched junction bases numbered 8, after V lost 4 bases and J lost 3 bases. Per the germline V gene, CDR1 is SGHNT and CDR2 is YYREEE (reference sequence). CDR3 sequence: CASSQGERGVYNEQFF. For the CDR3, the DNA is TGTGCCAGCAGCCAGGGGGAGCGGGGGGTCTACAATGAGCAGTTCTTC.

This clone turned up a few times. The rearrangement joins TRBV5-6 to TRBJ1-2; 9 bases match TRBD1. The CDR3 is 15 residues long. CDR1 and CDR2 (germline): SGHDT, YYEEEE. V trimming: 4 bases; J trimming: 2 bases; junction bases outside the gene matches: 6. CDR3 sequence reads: CASSQWDRVNYGYTF. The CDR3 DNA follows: TGTGCCAGCAGCCAATGGGACAGGGTAAACTATGGCTACACCTTC.

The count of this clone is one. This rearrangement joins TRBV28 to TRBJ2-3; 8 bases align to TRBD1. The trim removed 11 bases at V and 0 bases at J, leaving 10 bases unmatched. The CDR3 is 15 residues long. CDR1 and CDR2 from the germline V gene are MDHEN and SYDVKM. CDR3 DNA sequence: TGTGCCGTCACCCCCCACAGGGGGAGCACAGATACGCAGTATTTT. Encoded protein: CAVTPHRGSTDTQYF.

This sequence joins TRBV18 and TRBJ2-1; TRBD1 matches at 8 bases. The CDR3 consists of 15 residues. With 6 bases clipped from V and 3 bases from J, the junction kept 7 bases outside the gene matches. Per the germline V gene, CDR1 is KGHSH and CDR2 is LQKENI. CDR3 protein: CASSPTGGIYNEQFF. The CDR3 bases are TGTGCCAGCTCTCCCACAGGGGGAATCTACAATGAGCAGTTCTTC.

The CDR3 protein is CASSYELDFQETQYF. The CDR3 DNA follows: TGTGCCAGCAGTTACGAACTAGATTTCCAAGAGACCCAGTACTTC. V is TRBV6-5 and J is TRBJ2-5, with D possibly matching TRBD2 (5 bases). In germline, CDR1 is MNHEY, CDR2 SVGAGI. The CDR3 is 15 amino acids. V was clipped by 2 bases and J by 1 base, with 11 bases between them.

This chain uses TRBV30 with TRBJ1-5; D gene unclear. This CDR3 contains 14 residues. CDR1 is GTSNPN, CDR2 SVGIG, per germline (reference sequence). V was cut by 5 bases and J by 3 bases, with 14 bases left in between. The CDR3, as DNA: TGTGCCTGGTCGCTGGGCGTAACCAATCAGCCCCAGCATTTT. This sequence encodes CAWSLGVTNQPQHF.

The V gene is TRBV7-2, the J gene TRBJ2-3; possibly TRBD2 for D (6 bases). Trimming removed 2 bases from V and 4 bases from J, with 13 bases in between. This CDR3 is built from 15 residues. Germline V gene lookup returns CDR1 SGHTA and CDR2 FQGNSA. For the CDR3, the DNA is TGTGCCAGCAGCTTATTCTCGGGAGCCTCAGATACGCAGTATTTT. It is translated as CASSLFSGASDTQYF.

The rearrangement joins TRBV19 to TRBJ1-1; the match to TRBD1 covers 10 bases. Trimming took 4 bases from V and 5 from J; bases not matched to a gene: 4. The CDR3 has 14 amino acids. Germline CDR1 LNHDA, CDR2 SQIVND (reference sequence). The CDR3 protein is CASSSDRGQTEAFF. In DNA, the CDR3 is TGTGCCAGTAGTAGCGACAGGGGGCAGACTGAAGCTTTCTTT.

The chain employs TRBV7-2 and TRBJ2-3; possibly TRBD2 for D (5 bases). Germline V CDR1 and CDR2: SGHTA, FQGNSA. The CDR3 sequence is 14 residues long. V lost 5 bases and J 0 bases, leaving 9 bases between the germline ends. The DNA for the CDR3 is TGTGCCAGCAGCGCGACTACTAGCACAGATACGCAGTATTTT. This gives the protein CASSATTSTDTQYF. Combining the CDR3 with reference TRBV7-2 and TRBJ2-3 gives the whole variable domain GAGVSQSPSNKVTEKGKDVELRCDPISGHTALYWYRQSLGQGLEFLIYFQGNSAPDKSGLPSDRFSAERTGGSVSTLTIQRTQQEDSAVYLCASSATTSTDTQYFGPGTRLTVL.

CDR3 sequence (DNA): TGTGCCAGCATGCAGACTAAGGCGGAAAAACTGTTTTTT. Translation: CASMQTKAEKLFF. The chain links TRBV6-1 to TRBJ1-4; unclear D gene. The CDR3 loop spans 13 amino acids. The germline CDR1 and CDR2 sequences are MNHNS and SASEGT. The V gene lost 7 bases and the J gene lost 8 bases, with 14 bases spanning the gap.

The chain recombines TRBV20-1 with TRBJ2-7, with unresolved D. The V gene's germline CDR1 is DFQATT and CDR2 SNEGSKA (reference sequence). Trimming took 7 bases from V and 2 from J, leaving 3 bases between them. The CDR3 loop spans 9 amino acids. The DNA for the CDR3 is TGCAGTGGGCCCTACGAGCAGTACTTC. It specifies CSGPYEQYF.

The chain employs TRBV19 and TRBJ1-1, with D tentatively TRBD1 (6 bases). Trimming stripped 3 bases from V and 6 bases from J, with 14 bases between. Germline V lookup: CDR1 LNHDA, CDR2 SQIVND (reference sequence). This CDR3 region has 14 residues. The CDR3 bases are TGTGCCAGTAGTATTGGGGGGGGCACCCCTGAAGCTTTCTTT. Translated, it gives CASSIGGGTPEAFF.

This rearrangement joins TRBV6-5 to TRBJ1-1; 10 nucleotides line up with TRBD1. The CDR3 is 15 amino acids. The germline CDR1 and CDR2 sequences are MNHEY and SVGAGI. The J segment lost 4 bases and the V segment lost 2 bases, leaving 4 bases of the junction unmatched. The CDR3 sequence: CASSYNRQGATEAFF. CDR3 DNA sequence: TGTGCCAGCAGTTACAACCGACAGGGGGCCACTGAAGCTTTCTTT.

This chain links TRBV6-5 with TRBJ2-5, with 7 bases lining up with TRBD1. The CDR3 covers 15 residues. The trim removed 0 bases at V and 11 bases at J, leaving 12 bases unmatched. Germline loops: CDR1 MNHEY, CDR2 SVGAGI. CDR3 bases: TGTGCCAGCAGTTACTCGGATACAGGGGTACGTGAGCAGTACTTC. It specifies CASSYSDTGVREQYF.

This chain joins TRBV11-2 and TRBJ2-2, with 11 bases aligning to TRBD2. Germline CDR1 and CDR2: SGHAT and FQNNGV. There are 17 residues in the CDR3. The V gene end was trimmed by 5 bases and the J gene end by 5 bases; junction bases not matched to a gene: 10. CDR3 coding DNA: TGTGCCAGCAGCCCTCAGTTAGCGGGGGGGCTGACCGGGGAGCTGTTTTTT. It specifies CASSPQLAGGLTGELFF.

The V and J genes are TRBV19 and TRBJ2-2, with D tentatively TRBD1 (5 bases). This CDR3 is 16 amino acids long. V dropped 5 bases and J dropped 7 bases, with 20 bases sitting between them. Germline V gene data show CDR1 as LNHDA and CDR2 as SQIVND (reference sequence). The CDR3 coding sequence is TGTGCCAGTAGTCCCCTCGGCTCCAGGGCTAACGGGGAGCTGTTTTTT. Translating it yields CASSPLGSRANGELFF.

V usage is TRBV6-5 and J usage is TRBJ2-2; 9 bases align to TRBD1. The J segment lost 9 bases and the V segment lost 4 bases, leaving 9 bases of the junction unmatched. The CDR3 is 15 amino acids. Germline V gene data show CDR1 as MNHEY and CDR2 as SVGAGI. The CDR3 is CASSSLGTGRRELFF. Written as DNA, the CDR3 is TGTGCCAGCAGTTCCTTGGGGACAGGGCGCCGGGAGCTGTTTTTT.

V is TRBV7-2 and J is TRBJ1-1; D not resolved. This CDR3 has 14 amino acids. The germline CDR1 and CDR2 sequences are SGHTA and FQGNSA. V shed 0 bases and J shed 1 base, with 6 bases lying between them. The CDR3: CASSLAHKNTEAFF. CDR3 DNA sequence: TGTGCCAGCAGCTTAGCCCACAAGAACACTGAAGCTTTCTTT.